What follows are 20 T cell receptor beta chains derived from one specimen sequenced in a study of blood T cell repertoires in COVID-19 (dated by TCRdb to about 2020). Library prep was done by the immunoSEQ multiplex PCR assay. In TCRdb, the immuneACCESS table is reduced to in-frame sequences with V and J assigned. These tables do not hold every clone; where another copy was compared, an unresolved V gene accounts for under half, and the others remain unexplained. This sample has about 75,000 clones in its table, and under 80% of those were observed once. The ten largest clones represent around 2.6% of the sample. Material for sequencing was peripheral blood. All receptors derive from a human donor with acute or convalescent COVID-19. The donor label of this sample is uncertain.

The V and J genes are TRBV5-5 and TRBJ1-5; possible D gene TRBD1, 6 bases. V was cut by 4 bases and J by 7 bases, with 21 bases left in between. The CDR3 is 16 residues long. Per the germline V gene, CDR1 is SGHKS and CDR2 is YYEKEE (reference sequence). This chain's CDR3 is CASSPQPTGFGQPQHF. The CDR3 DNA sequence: TGTGCCAGCAGCCCGCAGCCTACAGGGTTCGGGCAGCCCCAGCATTTT.

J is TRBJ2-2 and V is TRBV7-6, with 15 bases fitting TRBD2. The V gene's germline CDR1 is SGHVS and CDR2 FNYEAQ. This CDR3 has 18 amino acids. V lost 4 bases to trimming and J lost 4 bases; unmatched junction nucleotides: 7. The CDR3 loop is CASSYGLAGGMSTGELFF. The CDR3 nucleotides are TGTGCCAGCAGCTACGGACTAGCGGGGGGGATGAGCACCGGGGAGCTGTTTTTT.

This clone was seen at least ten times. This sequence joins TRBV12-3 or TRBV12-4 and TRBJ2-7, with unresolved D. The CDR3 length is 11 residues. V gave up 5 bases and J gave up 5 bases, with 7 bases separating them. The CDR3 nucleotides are TGTGCCAGCAGTCTTGGCCACGAGCAGTACGTC. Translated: CASSLGHEQYV.

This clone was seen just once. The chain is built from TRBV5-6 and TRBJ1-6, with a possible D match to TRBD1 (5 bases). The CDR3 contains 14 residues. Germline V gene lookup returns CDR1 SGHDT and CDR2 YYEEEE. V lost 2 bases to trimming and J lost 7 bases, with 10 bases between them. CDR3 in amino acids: CASSFLGHNSPLHF. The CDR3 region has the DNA TGTGCCAGCAGCTTTTTGGGGCACAATTCACCCCTCCACTTT.

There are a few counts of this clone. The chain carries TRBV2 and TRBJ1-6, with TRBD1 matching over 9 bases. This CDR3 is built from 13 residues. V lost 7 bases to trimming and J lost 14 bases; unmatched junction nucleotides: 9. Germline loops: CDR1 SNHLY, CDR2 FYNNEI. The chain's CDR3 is CASTSDRGISLHF. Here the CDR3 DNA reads TGTGCCAGCACCTCGGACAGGGGTATTTCCCTCCACTTT.

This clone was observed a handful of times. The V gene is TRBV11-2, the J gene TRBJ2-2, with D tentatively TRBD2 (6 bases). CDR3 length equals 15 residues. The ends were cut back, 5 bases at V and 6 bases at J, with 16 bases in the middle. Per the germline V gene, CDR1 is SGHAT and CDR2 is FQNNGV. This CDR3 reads CASSLSGRRAGELFF. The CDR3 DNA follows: TGTGCCAGCAGCCTCAGCGGGCGGAGGGCCGGGGAGCTGTTTTTT.

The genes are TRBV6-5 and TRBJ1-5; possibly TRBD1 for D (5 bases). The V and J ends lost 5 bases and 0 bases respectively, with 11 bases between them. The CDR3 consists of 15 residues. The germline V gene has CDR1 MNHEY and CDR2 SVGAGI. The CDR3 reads CASSTGTLSNQPQHF. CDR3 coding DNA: TGTGCCAGCAGTACCGGGACTCTTAGCAATCAGCCCCAGCATTTT.

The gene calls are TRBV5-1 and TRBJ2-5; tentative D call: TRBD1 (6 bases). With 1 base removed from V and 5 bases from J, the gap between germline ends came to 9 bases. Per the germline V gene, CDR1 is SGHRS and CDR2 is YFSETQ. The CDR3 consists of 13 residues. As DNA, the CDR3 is TGCGCCAGCAGCTTGTGGGGGCCGGAGACCCAGTACTTC. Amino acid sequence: CASSLWGPETQYF. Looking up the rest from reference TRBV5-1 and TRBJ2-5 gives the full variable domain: KAGVTQTPRYLIKTRGQQVTLSCSPISGHRSVSWYQQTPGQGLQFLFEYFSETQRNKGNFPGRFSGRQFSNSRSEMNVSTLELGDSALYLCASSLWGPETQYFGPGTRLLVL.

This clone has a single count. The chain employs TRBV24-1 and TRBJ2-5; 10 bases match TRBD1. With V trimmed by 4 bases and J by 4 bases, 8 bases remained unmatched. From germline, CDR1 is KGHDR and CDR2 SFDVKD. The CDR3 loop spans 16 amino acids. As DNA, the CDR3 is TGTGCCACCAGTGACCCGCGGCGGGACAGGGGAGAGACCCAGTACTTC. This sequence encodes CATSDPRRDRGETQYF.

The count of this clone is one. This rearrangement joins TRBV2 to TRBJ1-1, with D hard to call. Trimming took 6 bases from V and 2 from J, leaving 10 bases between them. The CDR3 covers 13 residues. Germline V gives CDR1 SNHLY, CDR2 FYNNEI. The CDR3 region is CASRLTTNTEAFF. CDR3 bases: TGTGCCAGCAGACTGACGACAAACACTGAAGCTTTCTTT.

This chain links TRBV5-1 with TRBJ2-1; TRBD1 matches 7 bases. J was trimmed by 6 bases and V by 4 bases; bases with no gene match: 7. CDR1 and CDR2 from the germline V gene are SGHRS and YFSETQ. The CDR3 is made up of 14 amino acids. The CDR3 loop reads CASSRETGRNEQFF. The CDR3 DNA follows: TGCGCCAGCAGCAGGGAGACAGGGCGCAATGAGCAGTTCTTC.

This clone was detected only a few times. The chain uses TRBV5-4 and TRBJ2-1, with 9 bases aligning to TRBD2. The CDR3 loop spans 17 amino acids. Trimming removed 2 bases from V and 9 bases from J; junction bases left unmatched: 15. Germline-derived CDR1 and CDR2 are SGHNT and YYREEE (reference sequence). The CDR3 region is CASSFPIAGAGLGEQFF. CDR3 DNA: TGTGCCAGCAGCTTCCCTATAGCGGGAGCGGGATTGGGTGAGCAGTTCTTC.

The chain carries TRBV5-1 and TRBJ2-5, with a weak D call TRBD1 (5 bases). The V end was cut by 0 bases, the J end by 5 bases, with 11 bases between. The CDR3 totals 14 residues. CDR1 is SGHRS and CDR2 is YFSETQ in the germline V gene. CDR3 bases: TGCGCCAGCAGCTTGGGGGGCCTGGGGGAGACCCAGTACTTC. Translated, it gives CASSLGGLGETQYF.

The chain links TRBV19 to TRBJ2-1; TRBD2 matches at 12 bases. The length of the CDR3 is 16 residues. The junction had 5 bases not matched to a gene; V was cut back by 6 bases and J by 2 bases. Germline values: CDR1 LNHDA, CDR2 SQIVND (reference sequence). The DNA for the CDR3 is TGTGCCAGTAGGGGACTAGCGGGCATACCCTACAATGAGCAGTTCTTC. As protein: CASRGLAGIPYNEQFF. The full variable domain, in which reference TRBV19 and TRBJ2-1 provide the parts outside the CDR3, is DGGITQSPKYLFRKEGQNVTLSCEQNLNHDAMYWYRQDPGQGLRLIYYSQIVNDFQKGDIAEGYSVSREKKESFPLTVTSAQKNPTAFYLCASRGLAGIPYNEQFFGPGTRLTVL.

In DNA form, the CDR3 reads TGTGCCACCAGCAGTGTTGGGTCTGAGGGGGTAGCGGGGAGAGAGACCCAGTACTTC. It encodes CATSSVGSEGVAGRETQYF. The chain uses TRBV15 and TRBJ2-5, with 8 bases aligning to TRBD2. Germline V gene lookup returns CDR1 LNHNV and CDR2 YYDKDF (reference sequence). The V segment lost 3 bases and the J segment 4 bases; nucleotides outside the gene matches: 19. The CDR3 has 19 residues. Together with reference TRBV15 and TRBJ2-5, the CDR3 gives the full variable domain: DAMVIQNPRYQVTQFGKPVTLSCSQTLNHNVMYWYQQKSSQAPKLLFHYYDKDFNNEADTPDNFQSRRPNTSFCFLDIRSPGLGDTAMYLCATSSVGSEGVAGRETQYFGPGTRLLVL.

CDR3 protein: CAITGRQANTGELFF. In DNA, the CDR3 is TGTGCCATCACAGGAAGGCAAGCGAACACCGGGGAGCTGTTTTTT. This sequence joins TRBV10-3 and TRBJ2-2; unclear D gene. CDR1 is ENHRY and CDR2 is SYGVKD in the germline V gene. The length of the CDR3 is 15 residues. V dropped 7 bases and J dropped 0 bases, with 12 bases sitting between them.

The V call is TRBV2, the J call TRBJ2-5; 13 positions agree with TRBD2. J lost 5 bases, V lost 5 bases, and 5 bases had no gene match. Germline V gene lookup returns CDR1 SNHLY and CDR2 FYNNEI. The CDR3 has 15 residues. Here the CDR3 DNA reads TGTGCCAGCAGTTGGACTAGCGGGAGTATGGAGACCCAGTACTTC. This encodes CASSWTSGSMETQYF.

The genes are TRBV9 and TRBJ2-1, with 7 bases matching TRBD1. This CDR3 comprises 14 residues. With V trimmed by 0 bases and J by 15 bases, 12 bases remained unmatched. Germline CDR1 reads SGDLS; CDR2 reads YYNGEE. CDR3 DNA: TGTGCCAGCAGCGTAGGTTCGGTGAGGGGGCCTGGGTTCTTC. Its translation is CASSVGSVRGPGFF.

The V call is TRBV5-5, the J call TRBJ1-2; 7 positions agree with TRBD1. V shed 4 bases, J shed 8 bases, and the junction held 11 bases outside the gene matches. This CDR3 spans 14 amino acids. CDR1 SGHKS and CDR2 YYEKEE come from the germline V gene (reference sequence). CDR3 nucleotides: TGTGCCAGCAGCCCCCTGCCAGGGGGAAGAGGCTACACCTTC. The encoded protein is CASSPLPGGRGYTF.

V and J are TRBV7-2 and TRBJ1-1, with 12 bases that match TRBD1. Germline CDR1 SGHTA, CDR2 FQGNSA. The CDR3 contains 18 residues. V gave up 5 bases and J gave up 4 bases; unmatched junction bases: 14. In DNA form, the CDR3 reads TGTGCCAGCAGCGGAAGGAGGGACAGGGGGCGAAGGGGCACTGAAGCTTTCTTT. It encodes CASSGRRDRGRRGTEAFF.